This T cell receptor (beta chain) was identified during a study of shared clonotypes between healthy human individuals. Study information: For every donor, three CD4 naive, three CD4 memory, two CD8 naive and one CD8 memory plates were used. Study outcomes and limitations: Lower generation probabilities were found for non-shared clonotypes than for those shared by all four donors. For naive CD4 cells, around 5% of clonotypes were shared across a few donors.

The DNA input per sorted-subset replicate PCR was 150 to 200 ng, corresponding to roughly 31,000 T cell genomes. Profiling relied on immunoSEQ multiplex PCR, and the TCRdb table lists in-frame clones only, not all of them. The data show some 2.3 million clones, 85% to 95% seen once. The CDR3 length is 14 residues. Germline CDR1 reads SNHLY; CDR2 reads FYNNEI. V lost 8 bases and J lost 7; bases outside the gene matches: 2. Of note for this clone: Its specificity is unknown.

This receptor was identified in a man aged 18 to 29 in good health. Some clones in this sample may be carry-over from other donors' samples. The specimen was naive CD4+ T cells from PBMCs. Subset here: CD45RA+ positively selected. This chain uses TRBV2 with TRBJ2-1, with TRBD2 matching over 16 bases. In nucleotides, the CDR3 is TGTGCCAGCGGGGGACTAGCGGGAGGGAATGAGCAGTTCTTC. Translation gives CASGGLAGGNEQFF.